One and the same sample provided the 6 T cell receptor beta chains below, sequenced in a study of blood T cell repertoires in COVID-19. Libraries were prepared by immunoSEQ multiplex PCR; TCRdb keeps only in-frame clonotypes and omits some of them. The sample yields fewer than 300,000 clones, around 81% seen once. The specimen was peripheral blood. The origin of the receptors is a person aged 65-85 years with COVID-19, enrolled during active disease.

This clone has only a few counts. The chain is built from TRBV5-1 and TRBJ2-5, with D perhaps matching TRBD2 (5 bases). V lost 0 bases to trimming and J lost 5 bases, with 14 bases between them. Germline CDR1 is SGHRS and CDR2 is YFSETQ. The CDR3 loop spans 15 amino acids. The CDR3 reads CASSLAHRGQETQYF. CDR3 nucleotides: TGCGCCAGCAGCTTGGCCCACAGAGGGCAGGAGACCCAGTACTTC.

The chain is built from TRBV7-2 and TRBJ2-1; 11 bases are shared with TRBD2. The CDR3 has 15 amino acids. The V and J ends lost 5 bases and 4 bases, in that order; junction bases with no gene match: 4. Germline loops: CDR1 SGHTA, CDR2 FQGNSA. The CDR3 bases are TGTGCCAGCAGCCCTTTAGCGGGAGGGTACAATGAGCAGTTCTTC. Residues: CASSPLAGGYNEQFF.

The V gene is TRBV5-8, the J gene TRBJ1-3, with D perhaps TRBD1 (5 bases). V was shortened by 4 bases and J by 2 bases, with 10 bases between the two germline ends. The CDR3 is made up of 14 amino acids. The V gene's germline CDR1 is SGHTS and CDR2 YDEGEE. As DNA, the CDR3 is TGTGCCAGCAGCCGAAGGGGTGCTGGAAACACCATATATTTT. Protein: CASSRRGAGNTIYF.

This chain uses TRBV11-2 with TRBJ1-4, with TRBD1 matching 7 bases. Germline CDR1 is SGHAT and CDR2 is FQNNGV. J was trimmed by 7 bases and V by 5 bases; bases with no gene match: 13. The CDR3 length is 16 residues. The CDR3 spells CASSPFPTGQGEKLFF. The CDR3 DNA sequence: TGTGCCAGCAGCCCTTTCCCGACAGGGCAGGGTGAAAAACTGTTTTTT. The whole variable domain, filled in from reference TRBV11-2 and TRBJ1-4, reads EAGVAQSPRYKIIEKRQSVAFWCNPISGHATLYWYQQILGQGPKLLIQFQNNGVVDDSQLPKDRFSAERLKGVDSTLKIQPAKLEDSAVYLCASSPFPTGQGEKLFFGSGTQLSVL.

The CDR3 region has the DNA TGTGCCAGCAGCAAAAGGAGGACAGGGGGGACGGGGGAGGAGACCCAGTACTTC. As protein: CASSKRRTGGTGEETQYF. The chain carries TRBV6-2 or TRBV6-3 and TRBJ2-5, with 10 nucleotides matching TRBD1. The trim removed 6 bases at V and 5 bases at J, leaving 18 bases unmatched. The V gene's germline CDR1 is MNHEY and CDR2 SVGEGT. The CDR3 sequence is 18 residues long.

The chain has TRBV7-9 and TRBJ1-2; 8 bases are a match to TRBD1. Germline loops: CDR1 SEHNR, CDR2 FQNEAQ (reference sequence). This CDR3 region has 17 residues. The V and J ends lost 5 bases and 1 base, in that order; junction bases with no gene match: 12. The CDR3 DNA sequence: TGTGCCAGCAGCCGTGTTAAGGGGACAGGAAGTAACTATGGCTACACCTTC. This sequence encodes CASSRVKGTGSNYGYTF.